This T cell receptor beta chain appears in the sequencing data of a study of blood T cell repertoires in COVID-19. At the level of the study: Acute and convalescent COVID-19 specimens originated in the United States, Italy and Spain. The cDNA or gDNA used as material had been derived from T cells, B-cell-depleted T cells, or PBMCs.

Methods used by the authors: Scientists estimated how many nucleated cells there were by amplifying reference gene primers. Clones were read by immunoSEQ multiplex PCR, and TCRdb kept only the in-frame ones, dropping some. V and J calls and clone size are copied from that table; D and trimming were computed from the DNA. Found here are approximately 400,000 clones, about nine tenths of them singletons; the top ten hold around 12%. Germline V gives CDR1 SGDLS, CDR2 YYNGEE. Trimming shortened V by 0 bases and J by 4 bases, and 17 bases separated the two germline ends. The CDR3 has 17 amino acids. The material sequenced was peripheral blood. V and J are TRBV9 and TRBJ1-5; possibly TRBD1 for D (5 bases). This receptor was identified in a woman between 50 and 59 years old with COVID-19, enrolled during active disease. The CDR3, as DNA: TGTGCCAGCAGCGTAGGGGGCCGACAGAGTTGGAATCAGCCCCAGCATTTT. Protein: CASSVGGRQSWNQPQHF.